This T cell receptor beta chain is from a study of regulatory dendritic cells for organ transplantation. The CDR3 extends over 14 amino acids. Germline V gene lookup returns CDR1 MDHEN and CDR2 SYDVKM. V was pared by 6 bases and J by 6 bases, with 7 bases of the junction left unmatched. CFSE-labeled sorted T cells met regulatory or mature dendritic cells for roughly 5 days. CD4+ or CD8+ T cells were sorted as naive CD45RA+ or memory CD45RO+. The protocol was immunoSEQ multiplex PCR, while the TCRdb copy is restricted to in-frame clones and leaves out a portion. Among roughly 12,000 clones, 85% to 90% were seen once, and the ten largest hold roughly 0.47%. General observations from the study: Mature dendritic cells appeared to drive more memory CD8+ clonal expansion than regulatory ones.

Points on this clone: Its antigen is unidentified.

Sequenced: naive CD8+ T cells from blood cultured with dendritic cells. Documented subset: CD45RA+ naive T cells. The source is a human donor in good health. The chain couples TRBV28 to TRBJ1-2; 10 nucleotides agree with TRBD1. CDR3 amino acids: CASRDPGQGNGYTF. The CDR3 nucleotides are TGTGCCAGCAGGGACCCGGGACAGGGGAATGGCTACACCTTC.